Listed here is a single T cell receptor (beta chain). This specimen comes from a study of technical replicates of blood from four donors. Generated by immunoSEQ multiplex PCR, the TCRdb table keeps only in-frame clones and is missing some. The sample has roughly 67,000 clones, roughly 98% seen once. This CDR3 is 14 amino acids long. V gave up 6 bases and J gave up 6 bases, with 17 bases separating them. Germline lookup yields CDR1 KGHSH and CDR2 LQKENI. The sequenced material came from T cells isolated from PBMCs. This TCR was sampled from a human donor in good health. This chain connects TRBV18 to TRBJ1-2; D perhaps matches TRBD1 (6 bases). In DNA form, the CDR3 reads TGTGCCAGCTCCCAGGACAGTCCGAACCATGGCTACACCTTC. Translation: CASSQDSPNHGYTF.